One and the same sample provided the 20 T cell receptor beta chains below, sequenced in a study of cytomegalovirus exposure and HLA in healthy donors. PCR amplification relied on 60 Vbeta primers (plus 13 Jbeta primers). TCRdb's copy holds only in-frame clones and misses some; the assay was immunoSEQ multiplex PCR. This table has 65,000 to 95,000 clones, around 77% appearing once. Sequencing was done on a sample of PBMCs. These receptors all stem from a man in his fifties in good health and CMV-seronegative.

This sequence joins TRBV7-9 and TRBJ2-3; D is perhaps TRBD2 (6 bases). Trimming cost V 5 bases and J 5 bases, with 20 bases left between them. CDR1 is SEHNR and CDR2 is FQNEAQ in the germline V gene (reference sequence). This CDR3 is built from 16 residues. This chain's CDR3 is CASSPNLTSIEDTQYF. DNA of the CDR3: TGTGCCAGCAGCCCCAACCTGACTAGTATCGAAGATACGCAGTATTTT.

The rearrangement uses TRBV21-1 and TRBJ2-3; the table's D call, TRBD1, has no DNA check behind it. TRBV21-1 is shown as a pseudogene. The CDR3 spans 14 residues. This CDR3 reads CASSPQIRSDTQYF. The CDR3 DNA follows: TGTGCCAGCAGCCCCCAAATCAGGTCAGATACGCAGTATTTT.

The chain joins TRBV7-2 to TRBJ1-2; D is unclear. Trimming stripped 5 bases from V and 8 bases from J, with 21 bases between. Germline CDR1 SGHTA, CDR2 FQGNSA. The CDR3 consists of 15 residues. The CDR3 sequence is CASSPPGGWRGGYTF. Here the CDR3 DNA reads TGTGCCAGCAGCCCGCCAGGCGGGTGGCGGGGAGGCTACACCTTC.

The V call is TRBV4-3, the J call TRBJ1-1; TRBD1 agrees at 7 bases. CDR1 is LGHNA and CDR2 is YSLEER in the germline V gene. There are 15 residues in the CDR3. Unmatched junction bases numbered 9, after V lost 0 bases and J lost 8 bases. In DNA form, the CDR3 reads TGCGCCAGCAGCCAAGACCGCCGGGCAGGGGGAGAAGCTTTCTTT. The encoded protein is CASSQDRRAGGEAFF.

This clone was counted a few times. The chain carries TRBV6-5 and TRBJ1-4, with 8 bases that match TRBD1. The V gene's germline CDR1 is MNHEY and CDR2 SVGAGI. The CDR3 totals 15 residues. V lost 5 bases, J lost 5 bases, and 7 bases stayed unmatched. Here the CDR3 reads CASSPQDRENEKLFF. CDR3 nucleotide sequence: TGTGCCAGCAGTCCGCAGGACAGGGAGAATGAAAAACTGTTTTTT.

Concerning this clone itself: Germline and junction disagree at one end, which may indicate a read error. The chain is built from TRBV5-5 and TRBJ2-7; TRBD1 matches 8 bases. Germline V CDR1 and CDR2: SGHKS, YYEKEE (reference sequence). The length of the CDR3 is 12 residues. This CDR3 reads CASSPTGEKQCF. DNA of the CDR3: TGTGCCAGCAGCCCGACAGGGGAAAAGCAGTGCTTC.

This sequence joins TRBV28 and TRBJ2-2, with D tentatively TRBD2 (7 bases). This CDR3 is 18 amino acids long. Between the trimmed V and J ends, which lost 5 bases and 5 bases, there was a span of 24 bases. Germline CDR1 is MDHEN and CDR2 is SYDVKM. The CDR3 DNA reads as TGTGCCAGCAGTCCCCCCCCCGGTCGACGGGGGGCAACCGGGGAGCTGTTTTTT. Translation: CASSPPPGRRGATGELFF. The whole variable domain, filled in from reference TRBV28 and TRBJ2-2, reads DVKVTQSSRYLVKRTGEKVFLECVQDMDHENMFWYRQDPGLGLRLIYFSYDVKMKEKGDIPEGYSVSREKKERFSLILESASTNQTSMYLCASSPPPGRRGATGELFFGEGSRLTVL.

This clone was recorded once. The V call is TRBV5-1, the J call TRBJ2-1, with 8 bases identical to TRBD1. The CDR3 is 16 amino acids. Germline assignment: CDR1 SGHRS and CDR2 YFSETQ. With 7 bases clipped from V and 2 bases from J, the junction kept 11 bases outside the gene matches. CDR3 loop: CASGLSQGAAYNEQFF. The CDR3 coding sequence is TGCGCCAGCGGTCTCTCGCAGGGGGCCGCCTACAATGAGCAGTTCTTC. The whole variable domain, remainder taken from reference TRBV5-1 and TRBJ2-1, is KAGVTQTPRYLIKTRGQQVTLSCSPISGHRSVSWYQQTPGQGLQFLFEYFSETQRNKGNFPGRFSGRQFSNSRSEMNVSTLELGDSALYLCASGLSQGAAYNEQFFGPGTRLTVL.

This chain connects TRBV6-5 to TRBJ1-1, with D perhaps matching TRBD1 (5 bases). There are 15 residues in the CDR3. The germline V and J ends were trimmed by 5 bases and 1 base, with 14 bases remaining between them. Germline V CDR1 and CDR2: MNHEY, SVGAGI. DNA for the CDR3: TGTGCCAGCAGTGTTCCCGACAGATGGAACACTGAAGCTTTCTTT. Residues: CASSVPDRWNTEAFF.

The gene calls are TRBV5-1 and TRBJ1-6; the D gene is possibly TRBD1 (6 bases). This CDR3 has 12 amino acids. Germline V gene lookup returns CDR1 SGHRS and CDR2 YFSETQ. V lost 6 bases and J lost 5, with 6 bases in between. The CDR3 region is CASTGDNSPLHF. CDR3 DNA sequence: TGCGCCAGCACAGGGGATAATTCACCCCTCCACTTT. The full variable domain, completed using reference TRBV5-1 and TRBJ1-6, is KAGVTQTPRYLIKTRGQQVTLSCSPISGHRSVSWYQQTPGQGLQFLFEYFSETQRNKGNFPGRFSGRQFSNSRSEMNVSTLELGDSALYLCASTGDNSPLHFGNGTRLTVT.

This rearrangement joins TRBV28 to TRBJ1-6; D is ambiguous. CDR1 and CDR2 (germline): MDHEN, SYDVKM. Trimming took off 6 bases at V and 6 bases at J, with 9 bases between the two ends. The CDR3 loop spans 13 amino acids. The CDR3: CASRWEFNSPLHF. As DNA, the CDR3 is TGTGCCAGCAGGTGGGAGTTTAATTCACCCCTCCACTTT. The full variable domain, rest sourced from reference TRBV28 and TRBJ1-6, is DVKVTQSSRYLVKRTGEKVFLECVQDMDHENMFWYRQDPGLGLRLIYFSYDVKMKEKGDIPEGYSVSREKKERFSLILESASTNQTSMYLCASRWEFNSPLHFGNGTRLTVT.

There are a few counts of this clone. The rearrangement uses TRBV4-3 and TRBJ2-6, with TRBD1 matching over 9 bases. Germline-derived CDR1 and CDR2 are LGHNA and YSLEER. CDR3 length: 20 amino acids. Losses at the gene ends were 0 bases for V and 1 base for J; bases not matched to a gene: 10. The CDR3 DNA reads TGCGCCAGCAGCCAAGAGCCTGGAGGGACAGGGTTGTCTGGGGCCAACGTCCTGACTTTC. As protein: CASSQEPGGTGLSGANVLTF.

This chain joins TRBV6-5 and TRBJ2-5; possibly TRBD2 for D (6 bases). The V gene's germline CDR1 is MNHEY and CDR2 SVGAGI. There are 14 residues in the CDR3. V gave up 2 bases and J gave up 7 bases, with 14 bases separating them. In nucleotides, the CDR3 is TGTGCCAGCAGTTACCAGACTAGTTCAAGGACCCAGTACTTC. This codes for CASSYQTSSRTQYF.

CDR3 sequence: CASSFSGEQYF. CDR3 DNA: TGTGCCAGCAGCTTTTCCGGGGAGCAGTACTTC. This chain connects TRBV11-2 to TRBJ2-7; D remains unclear. Trimming took off 3 bases at V and 7 bases at J, with 7 bases between the two ends. The germline V gene has CDR1 SGHAT and CDR2 FQNNGV. This CDR3 has 11 residues.

This clone was detected only once. The chain links TRBV5-4 to TRBJ2-6; D remains unclear. CDR1 and CDR2 (germline): SGHNT, YYREEE (reference sequence). The V end lost 3 bases, the J end lost 0 bases, and 13 bases lay between the germline ends. The CDR3 is 17 amino acids. CDR3 protein: CASSSPTASSGANVLTF. In DNA, the CDR3 is TGTGCCAGCAGCTCCCCCACCGCGAGCTCTGGGGCCAACGTCCTGACTTTC. Variable domain in full (rest from reference TRBV5-4 and TRBJ2-6): ETGVTQSPTHLIKTRGQQVTLRCSSQSGHNTVSWYQQALGQGPQFIFQYYREEENGRGNFPPRFSGLQFPNYSSELNVNALELDDSALYLCASSSPTASSGANVLTFGAGSRLTVL.

This clone was observed many times. The rearrangement joins TRBV6-6 to TRBJ1-6; 7 bases are a match to TRBD1. This CDR3 comprises 15 residues. Germline CDR1 is MNHNY and CDR2 is SVGAGI (reference sequence). V trimming: 6 bases; J trimming: 9 bases; junction bases outside the gene matches: 11. The CDR3 coding sequence is TGTGCCAGCAGCCCCGGTGACAGGGTTGGTTCACCCCTCCACTTT. Translated: CASSPGDRVGSPLHF.

The V and J genes are TRBV6-1 and TRBJ1-5; TRBD1 aligns across 8 bases. The V gene end was trimmed by 3 bases and the J gene end by 0 bases; junction bases not matched to a gene: 10. The CDR3 is 18 amino acids. The germline gives CDR1 MNHNS, CDR2 SASEGT. In DNA, the CDR3 is TGTGCCAGCAGTGAGATTACAGGGGGAGTTTATAGCAATCAGCCCCAGCATTTT. Amino acids: CASSEITGGVYSNQPQHF.

The V call is TRBV7-2, the J call TRBJ2-3, with unresolved D. The V end lost 7 bases, the J end lost 2 bases, and 10 bases lay between the germline ends. Germline CDR1 and CDR2: SGHTA and FQGNSA. CDR3 length: 13 residues. The chain's CDR3 is CASTLSYTDTQYF. The CDR3 DNA is TGTGCCAGCACCCTCTCGTACACAGATACGCAGTATTTT.

J is TRBJ2-7 and V is TRBV6-5, with a possible D match to TRBD1 (6 bases). V was pared by 2 bases and J by 5 bases, with 16 bases between. The CDR3 has 15 residues. Germline-derived CDR1 and CDR2 are MNHEY and SVGAGI. The CDR3 nucleotides read TGTGCCAGCAGTTACGACGGCAGGGGATCCCACGAGCAGTACTTC. Translating it yields CASSYDGRGSHEQYF.

V usage is TRBV27 and J usage is TRBJ1-6; 8 positions agree with TRBD1. Germline V gene sequence: CDR1 MNHEY, CDR2 SMNVEV (reference sequence). V dropped 6 bases and J dropped 3; count of bases not matched to a gene: 4. The CDR3 consists of 15 residues. CDR3 in amino acids: CASSRDRNYNSPLHF. The CDR3 DNA is TGTGCCAGCAGCCGGGACAGGAACTATAATTCACCCCTCCACTTT.